This TCR beta chain was captured by sequencing in a study of T-cell reconstitution after alpha-beta-depleted transplantation in children listed by TCRdb under 2016. Some background on the complete study: Using TCR repertoire profiling, the study followed T-cell immune reconstitution in a quantitative way in children after TCRalphabeta/CD19-depleted allogeneic hematopoietic cell transplantation.

Library creation used PCR. The sample was run on an Illumina HiSeq 2500. TCR library preparation used molecular barcoding, with unique molecular identifiers applied to normalize quantification of the TCRbeta repertoire. Clones were called with MiXCR by TCRdb after fastp trimmed the public reads at Q25, and only in-frame beta chains were retained. Each CDR3 protein gets just one entry, which takes the most common genes and DNA from the rows behind it. Recorded for this sample are some 490,000 distinct CDR3 sequences; 9.5% to 15% of them occurred a single time. Of the sample, under 7% is held by the ten largest clones. The V end gives up 0 bases and the J end 4 bases, leaving 7 bases in the junction not matched to a gene. CDR1 and CDR2 are read off the germline V gene (reference sequence) as DFQATT and SNEGSKA. Including cysteine and phenylalanine, the CDR3 has 15 amino acids. Only the CDR3 DNA is retained, 45 bases long and in frame from the first base.

Only a few counts were recorded for this clonotype. This receptor's antigen is unknown. No qualities accompany the bases; no much larger clone lies one base away. This sequence uses TRBV20-1 and TRBJ1-2; the central 8 bases match TRBD1. The sequence derives from a human donor who donated a stem cell graft to a child with combined immunodeficiency. The sample consisted of PBMCs from the stem cell graft donor, taken from the stem cell graft. The DNA sequence reads TGCAGTGCTAGAGAAGGGGCAGGGGGCCTCTATGGCTACACCTTC. This encodes CSAREGAGGLYGYTF.